A single sample is the source of the 18 T cell receptor beta chains below, sequenced in a study of blood T cell repertoires in COVID-19. Assay used: immunoSEQ multiplex PCR; TCRdb lists only in-frame clones, some missing. Of around 300,000 clones in the sample, around 90% were seen once. Sequencing was carried out using peripheral blood. These receptors were collected from a woman aged 40 to 50 with acute or convalescent COVID-19.

This chain uses TRBV11-2 with TRBJ2-2; TRBD2 matches at 11 bases. The V segment lost 2 bases and the J segment 6 bases; nucleotides outside the gene matches: 5. This CDR3 has 16 amino acids. From germline, CDR1 is SGHAT and CDR2 FQNNGV. CDR3 sequence: CASSLTNSGGAGELFF. The CDR3 nucleotides read TGTGCCAGCAGCTTAACGAATAGCGGGGGGGCCGGGGAGCTGTTTTTT. Supplemented by reference TRBV11-2 and TRBJ2-2, the full variable domain reads EAGVAQSPRYKIIEKRQSVAFWCNPISGHATLYWYQQILGQGPKLLIQFQNNGVVDDSQLPKDRFSAERLKGVDSTLKIQPAKLEDSAVYLCASSLTNSGGAGELFFGEGSRLTVL.

This chain links TRBV24-1 with TRBJ2-7; a possible D gene is TRBD1 (6 bases). Germline V lookup: CDR1 KGHDR, CDR2 SFDVKD. This CDR3 is 11 amino acids long. CDR3 sequence reads: CATSDLPVQGV. DNA of the CDR3: TGTGCCACCAGTGATCTACCGGTACAGGGCGTC.

The sample holds one count of this clone. Other nucleotide sequences from this sample produce the same CDR3. This sequence joins TRBV4-1 and TRBJ2-5; no clear D. Trimming cost V 0 bases and J 5 bases, with 13 bases left between them. CDR3 length: 15 residues. Looked up from germline, CDR1 is MGHRA and CDR2 is YSYEKL. CDR3 amino acids: CASSQDSQRRETQYF. The CDR3 DNA is TGCGCCAGCAGCCAAGACTCCCAGCGACGGGAGACCCAGTACTTC.

This CDR3 reads CASSLDLRSHGYTF. CDR3 DNA: TGTGCCAGCAGCTTAGATCTTAGAAGTCATGGCTACACCTTC. The rearrangement links TRBV11-2 to TRBJ1-2; D is ambiguous. Germline lookup yields CDR1 SGHAT and CDR2 FQNNGV. CDR3 length: 14 amino acids. V was shortened by 0 bases and J by 6 bases, with 11 bases between the two germline ends.

The chain has TRBV5-1 and TRBJ2-5; 9 positions agree with TRBD2. Per germline, CDR1 SGHRS and CDR2 YFSETQ. Trimming at V came to 6 bases and at J to 1 base, leaving 7 bases not matched to a gene. The CDR3 consists of 15 residues. The CDR3 region has the DNA TGCGCCAGCAACGCGCTAGCGGGGAGCCAAGAGACCCAGTACTTC. This translates into CASNALAGSQETQYF. Looking up the rest from reference TRBV5-1 and TRBJ2-5 gives the full variable domain: KAGVTQTPRYLIKTRGQQVTLSCSPISGHRSVSWYQQTPGQGLQFLFEYFSETQRNKGNFPGRFSGRQFSNSRSEMNVSTLELGDSALYLCASNALAGSQETQYFGPGTRLLVL.

For the CDR3, the DNA is TGTGCCAGCAGCGCCAGCGGGGGGTCCGAGGAGCTGTTTTTT. This translates into CASSASGGSEELFF. The rearrangement uses TRBV13 and TRBJ2-2, with TRBD2 identical over 9 bases. The CDR3 has 14 residues. With 5 bases clipped from V and 10 bases from J, the junction kept 8 bases outside the gene matches. Germline assignment: CDR1 PRHDT and CDR2 FYEKMQ (reference sequence).

V and J are TRBV5-1 and TRBJ1-2; TRBD1 aligns across 12 bases. The CDR3 is made up of 17 amino acids. CDR1 and CDR2 from the germline V gene are SGHRS and YFSETQ. The V and J ends lost 2 bases and 2 bases, in that order; junction bases with no gene match: 7. The chain's CDR3 is CASSFRDRGQANYGYTF. DNA for the CDR3: TGCGCCAGCAGCTTTAGGGACAGGGGGCAAGCCAACTATGGCTACACCTTC.

This chain links TRBV11-2 with TRBJ2-7; a weak D match, TRBD1 (5 bases). This CDR3 is 16 amino acids long. V lost 0 bases and J 1 base, leaving 13 bases between the germline ends. CDR1 is SGHAT and CDR2 is FQNNGV in the germline V gene. The DNA for the CDR3 is TGTGCCAGCAGCTTAGAAGGTATACAGGATTCCTACGAGCAGTACGTC. The encoded protein is CASSLEGIQDSYEQYV.

CDR3 nucleotides: TGTGCCAGCAGTTATGTCACGAGCTATGGCTACACCTTC. As protein: CASSYVTSYGYTF. The chain is built from TRBV12-3 or TRBV12-4 and TRBJ1-2; D is uncertain. Trimming left V 4 bases short and J 4 bases short, with 10 bases between. The CDR3 is 13 amino acids.

The chain couples TRBV6-1 to TRBJ1-6, with TRBD1 as a possible D gene (5 bases). Trimming took 3 bases from V and 7 from J, leaving 13 bases between them. The CDR3 covers 15 residues. Looked up from germline, CDR1 is MNHNS and CDR2 is SASEGT. DNA for the CDR3: TGTGCCAGCAGTGATTTCTGGGGGGGGAATTCACCCCTCCACTTT. It specifies CASSDFWGGNSPLHF.

The chain links TRBV6-6 to TRBJ1-5; possibly TRBD1 for D (6 bases). CDR3 length equals 13 residues. Trimming stripped 6 bases from V and 11 bases from J, with 17 bases between. The germline gives CDR1 MNHNY, CDR2 SVGAGI (reference sequence). This chain's CDR3 is CASREGLRGTQHF. CDR3 in DNA: TGTGCCAGCAGAGAAGGGTTGAGGGGGACCCAGCATTTT.

This clone was recorded only once. The rearrangement joins TRBV5-6 to TRBJ2-3; D gene uncertain. Germline V gene data show CDR1 as SGHDT and CDR2 as YYEEEE. V lost 2 bases and J lost 4, with 11 bases in between. This CDR3 spans 14 amino acids. CDR3 protein: CASSFSRWADTQYF. The CDR3 DNA is TGTGCCAGCAGCTTTAGCAGATGGGCAGATACGCAGTATTTT.

The chain combines TRBV28 with TRBJ2-7, with 8 bases lining up with TRBD1. From germline, CDR1 is MDHEN and CDR2 SYDVKM. The CDR3 has 15 amino acids. Unmatched junction bases numbered 8, after V lost 6 bases and J lost 1 base. The CDR3 region is CASSRHRGASYEQYV. The CDR3, as DNA: TGTGCCAGCAGCCGACACAGGGGGGCTTCCTACGAGCAGTACGTC.

The chain combines TRBV4-2 with TRBJ1-4, with 9 bases lining up with TRBD1. The CDR3 is 15 amino acids. J gave up 6 bases and V 2 bases, and 4 bases lay outside the gene matches. Germline lookup yields CDR1 LGHNA and CDR2 YNFKEQ. The CDR3 sequence is CASSQSQGAHEKLFF. The DNA of the CDR3 is TGTGCCAGCAGCCAATCACAGGGGGCCCATGAAAAACTGTTTTTT.

The chain has TRBV15 and TRBJ1-3; maybe TRBD1 (5 bases). The V gene's germline CDR1 is LNHNV and CDR2 YYDKDF (reference sequence). Trimming stripped 3 bases from V and 0 bases from J, with 12 bases between. This CDR3 spans 16 amino acids. The CDR3 bases are TGTGCCACCAGCAGGCCACAGGATCTCTCTGGAAACACCATATATTTT. Encoded protein: CATSRPQDLSGNTIYF.

The V gene is TRBV30, the J gene TRBJ1-2; D unresolved. Trimming cost V 2 bases and J 11 bases, with 3 bases left between them. CDR1 and CDR2 (germline): GTSNPN, SVGIG (reference sequence). The CDR3 has 8 residues. Written as DNA, the CDR3 is TGTGCCTGGAGTCGGTACACCTTC. Translating it yields CAWSRYTF.

The genes are TRBV7-2 and TRBJ1-1; 10 bases are a match to TRBD1. V lost 5 bases to trimming and J lost 10 bases; unmatched junction nucleotides: 10. Germline V gene data show CDR1 as SGHTA and CDR2 as FQGNSA. The CDR3 consists of 14 residues. For the CDR3, the DNA is TGTGCCAGCAGCAATTCGCCAGGGACAGGGGTAGCTTTCTTT. Protein: CASSNSPGTGVAFF.

V and J are TRBV19 and TRBJ1-1; TRBD1 matches 10 bases. Per the germline V gene, CDR1 is LNHDA and CDR2 is SQIVND (reference sequence). The CDR3 loop spans 14 amino acids. With 6 bases clipped from V and 5 bases from J, the junction kept 6 bases outside the gene matches. Here the CDR3 reads CASRSDRGRTEAFF. The CDR3 coding sequence is TGTGCCAGTAGGTCCGACAGGGGGCGTACTGAAGCTTTCTTT.